A single sample gave rise to the 25 T cell receptor beta chains below, sequenced in a study of brain T cells in children with intractable seizures. Libraries were prepared by immunoSEQ multiplex PCR; TCRdb keeps only in-frame clonotypes and omits some of them. The repertoire holds under 150,000 clones, with roughly 94% as singletons. The material was peripheral blood, obtained at surgery. These receptors all come from a boy under three years old with hemimegalencephaly and intractable seizures.

The rearrangement uses TRBV27 and TRBJ2-7; D remains ambiguous. CDR1 is MNHEY, CDR2 SMNVEV, per germline (reference sequence). The CDR3 is 12 residues long. The V gene lost 4 bases and the J gene lost 4 bases, with 8 bases spanning the gap. The CDR3 nucleotides are TGTGCCAGCAGTTACTTGGGATACGAGCAGTACTTC. Protein sequence: CASSYLGYEQYF.

This chain links TRBV27 with TRBJ2-7; possible D gene TRBD1, 6 bases. V was cut by 5 bases and J by 5 bases, with 19 bases left in between. Germline-derived CDR1 and CDR2 are MNHEY and SMNVEV (reference sequence). This CDR3 region has 15 residues. The CDR3 DNA reads as TGTGCCAGCAGTCCCCCGTGGACAGATTCCCACGAGCAGTACTTC. Its translation is CASSPPWTDSHEQYF.

The chain uses TRBV20-1 and TRBJ1-5; perhaps TRBD1 as D (5 bases). V was clipped by 6 bases and J by 7 bases, with 10 bases between them. CDR1 DFQATT and CDR2 SNEGSKA come from the germline V gene (reference sequence). The CDR3 is 11 amino acids. CDR3 loop: CSAAGDQPQHF. CDR3 coding DNA: TGCAGTGCGGCGGGGGACCAGCCCCAGCATTTT.

V and J are TRBV5-6 and TRBJ2-5, with 10 bases fitting TRBD2. V gave up 2 bases and J gave up 5 bases; unmatched junction bases: 6. There are 15 residues in the CDR3. CDR1 and CDR2 (germline): SGHDT, YYEEEE. CDR3 in amino acids: CASSFSGRGGETQYF. The DNA for the CDR3 is TGTGCCAGCAGCTTCAGCGGGAGGGGAGGCGAGACCCAGTACTTC.

This chain joins TRBV24-1 and TRBJ2-2; TRBD2 matches at 11 bases. The CDR3 spans 21 residues. After removal of 0 bases from V and 6 bases from J, the junction contained 17 bases not matched to a gene. Germline lookup yields CDR1 KGHDR and CDR2 SFDVKD. The CDR3 DNA reads as TGTGCCACCAGTGATTTGGATGTAGCGGGAGGGCCGGTAGGTCGGTCCGGGGAGCTGTTTTTT. Translated, it gives CATSDLDVAGGPVGRSGELFF.

The genes are TRBV5-1 and TRBJ2-2, with 8 bases identical to TRBD2. Unmatched junction bases numbered 2, after V lost 3 bases and J lost 1 base. There are 15 residues in the CDR3. The V gene's germline CDR1 is SGHRS and CDR2 YFSETQ. CDR3 region: CASSSTSGNTGELFF. DNA for the CDR3: TGCGCCAGCAGCTCAACTAGCGGGAACACCGGGGAGCTGTTTTTT.

This chain connects TRBV7-3 to TRBJ2-1, with a possible D match to TRBD1 (6 bases). From germline, CDR1 is SGHTA and CDR2 FQGTGA. This CDR3 has 14 amino acids. V was cut by 3 bases and J by 3 bases, with 9 bases left in between. This CDR3 reads CASSFRGGYNEQFF. CDR3 sequence (DNA): TGTGCCAGCAGCTTTAGAGGGGGCTACAATGAGCAGTTCTTC.

J is TRBJ2-6 and V is TRBV28; tentative D call: TRBD1 (6 bases). Germline CDR1 MDHEN, CDR2 SYDVKM. This CDR3 region has 16 residues. The V and J ends lost 7 bases and 1 base respectively, with 14 bases between them. In DNA form, the CDR3 reads TGTGCCAGCAAGGGGGTTTATGAATCTGGGGCCAACGTCCTGACTTTC. It specifies CASKGVYESGANVLTF.

This chain uses TRBV7-2 with TRBJ1-4; D is ambiguous. Germline V gene lookup returns CDR1 SGHTA and CDR2 FQGNSA. This CDR3 is 14 amino acids long. V lost 7 bases and J 8 bases, leaving 17 bases between the germline ends. CDR3 sequence (DNA): TGTGCCAGCACTCTTCGGTGGGGAAACGAAAAACTGTTTTTT. It encodes CASTLRWGNEKLFF.

CDR3 DNA: TGTGCCAGCAGTTTACCCCGTCCGACAGGGCTCGGGGAGCTGTTTTTT. As protein: CASSLPRPTGLGELFF. The chain has TRBV27 and TRBJ2-2; 7 nucleotides line up with TRBD1. CDR1 is MNHEY and CDR2 is SMNVEV in the germline V gene (reference sequence). This CDR3 has 16 residues. The trim removed 2 bases at V and 7 bases at J, leaving 10 bases unmatched.

The chain uses TRBV5-1 and TRBJ2-3; 12 positions agree with TRBD2. The germline V gene has CDR1 SGHRS and CDR2 YFSETQ. V lost 4 bases and J lost 6; bases outside the gene matches: 12. CDR3 size: 17 residues. CDR3 protein: CASSPGLAGGPRDTQYF. The CDR3 nucleotides read TGCGCCAGCAGCCCCGGTCTAGCGGGAGGGCCGAGGGATACGCAGTATTTT.

A few counts support this clone. This chain connects TRBV4-3 to TRBJ2-1; D is unclear. The CDR3 covers 15 residues. Trimming shortened V by 0 bases and J by 6 bases, and 12 bases separated the two germline ends. Germline V gene lookup returns CDR1 LGHNA and CDR2 YSLEER. The chain's CDR3 is CASSQDLSSSNEQFF. The CDR3 DNA reads as TGCGCCAGCAGCCAAGATTTGAGCTCGTCCAATGAGCAGTTCTTC.

In its sample, this clone was seen once. The chain is built from TRBV5-4 and TRBJ2-3, with 10 bases lining up with TRBD2. Germline V gives CDR1 SGHNT, CDR2 YYREEE (reference sequence). This CDR3 has 15 residues. V was pared by 4 bases and J by 6 bases, with 8 bases of the junction left unmatched. The CDR3 nucleotides are TGTGCCAGCAGCCAACCCGGGACTAGCGAGGATACGCAGTATTTT. It yields the protein CASSQPGTSEDTQYF.

This rearrangement joins TRBV5-1 to TRBJ1-1, with D maybe TRBD1 (5 bases). The length of the CDR3 is 12 residues. CDR1 is SGHRS, CDR2 YFSETQ, per germline. V was pared by 7 bases and J by 6 bases, with 13 bases between. DNA for the CDR3: TGCGCCAGCTCCCCTCCGGGGGCTGAAGCTTTCTTT. Its translation: CASSPPGAEAFF.

The chain carries TRBV2 and TRBJ1-1, with D perhaps matching TRBD1 (6 bases). This CDR3 has 15 residues. Germline V gene sequence: CDR1 SNHLY, CDR2 FYNNEI. V lost 6 bases to trimming and J lost 1 base, with 15 bases between them. CDR3 in DNA: TGTGCCAGCAGGCCCTTCAGGGGAGGGAACACTGAAGCTTTCTTT. The encoded protein is CASRPFRGGNTEAFF.

This chain links TRBV19 with TRBJ2-1; 9 positions match TRBD2. The CDR3 contains 17 residues. The V gene end was trimmed by 4 bases and the J gene end by 6 bases; junction bases not matched to a gene: 13. The germline V gene encodes CDR1 LNHDA and CDR2 SQIVND (reference sequence). Here the CDR3 DNA reads TGTGCCAGTAGTACCGCCTCCTCCCTTAGCGGGGGCAATGAGCAGTTCTTC. Amino acids: CASSTASSLSGGNEQFF. The whole variable domain, remainder taken from reference TRBV19 and TRBJ2-1, is DGGITQSPKYLFRKEGQNVTLSCEQNLNHDAMYWYRQDPGQGLRLIYYSQIVNDFQKGDIAEGYSVSREKKESFPLTVTSAQKNPTAFYLCASSTASSLSGGNEQFFGPGTRLTVL.

J is TRBJ1-5 and V is TRBV4-1, with 7 bases identical to TRBD1. V was clipped by 4 bases and J by 7 bases; unmatched bases: 10. There are 15 residues in the CDR3. In germline, CDR1 is MGHRA, CDR2 YSYEKL. CDR3 DNA: TGCGCCAGCAGCCCAAGCCCGACAGGGCGACAGCCCCAGCATTTT. It yields the protein CASSPSPTGRQPQHF.

The V and J genes are TRBV7-3 and TRBJ2-1; D ambiguous. V was cut by 2 bases and J by 9 bases, with 2 bases left in between. This CDR3 is 10 amino acids long. Germline lookup yields CDR1 SGHTA and CDR2 FQGTGA. The CDR3 nucleotides read TGTGCCAGCAGCTTATTTGAGCAGTTCTTC. It codes for CASSLFEQFF.

This chain links TRBV6-6 with TRBJ2-7; D could derive from TRBD1 or TRBD2 (5 bases each). In germline, CDR1 is MNHNY, CDR2 SVGAGI (reference sequence). The CDR3 length is 13 residues. The germline V and J ends were trimmed by 5 bases and 4 bases, with 12 bases remaining between them. The CDR3: CASSEGPSYEQYF. In DNA, the CDR3 is TGTGCCAGCAGTGAGGGACCATCGTACGAGCAGTACTTC.

The chain employs TRBV6-6 and TRBJ1-6, with D possibly matching TRBD1 (5 bases). The V gene lost 4 bases and the J gene lost 8 bases, with 15 bases spanning the gap. CDR3 length equals 15 residues. Looked up from germline, CDR1 is MNHNY and CDR2 is SVGAGI (reference sequence). CDR3 protein: CASSSRYRLDSPLHF. Here the CDR3 DNA reads TGTGCCAGCAGTTCGAGATACAGGCTTGATTCACCCCTCCACTTT.

This chain joins TRBV5-4 and TRBJ2-2, with 10 bases fitting TRBD1. The ends lost 3 bases at V and 4 bases at J; junction bases unmatched: 3. The germline gives CDR1 SGHNT, CDR2 YYREEE (reference sequence). This CDR3 is 15 amino acids long. CDR3 sequence reads: CASSSRQGATGELFF. DNA of the CDR3: TGTGCCAGCAGCTCGCGACAGGGGGCCACCGGGGAGCTGTTTTTT.

This chain links TRBV18 with TRBJ2-1; weak D call: TRBD2 (6 bases). Per the germline V gene, CDR1 is KGHSH and CDR2 is LQKENI. This CDR3 has 14 amino acids. V lost 3 bases and J lost 1, with 7 bases in between. The CDR3 spells CASSPEGSYNEQFF. DNA for the CDR3: TGTGCCAGCTCACCGGAGGGTTCCTACAATGAGCAGTTCTTC.

This clone was counted a single time. V usage is TRBV11-2 and J usage is TRBJ2-5, with D tentatively TRBD1 (5 bases). The V end was cut by 5 bases, the J end by 5 bases, with 6 bases between. CDR1 is SGHAT, CDR2 FQNNGV, per germline. The CDR3 has 11 amino acids. The CDR3 DNA reads TGTGCCAGCAGCAAGGGGGAGACCCAGTACTTC. Amino acid sequence: CASSKGETQYF.

The chain recombines TRBV5-4 with TRBJ2-7, with 9 nucleotides matching TRBD1. The CDR3 has 16 residues. Germline CDR1 SGHNT, CDR2 YYREEE (reference sequence). Losses at the gene ends were 4 bases for V and 2 bases for J; bases not matched to a gene: 10. CDR3 in amino acids: CASSPALGDRAYEQYF. CDR3 coding DNA: TGTGCCAGCAGCCCAGCCCTGGGGGACAGGGCCTACGAGCAGTACTTC.

The chain carries TRBV2 and TRBJ2-7; TRBD2 matches 10 bases. The germline V gene encodes CDR1 SNHLY and CDR2 FYNNEI. The length of the CDR3 is 15 residues. V lost 3 bases to trimming and J lost 7 bases; unmatched junction nucleotides: 9. Here the CDR3 reads CASSDPGLANQEQYF. The CDR3, as DNA: TGTGCCAGCAGTGATCCGGGACTAGCGAATCAAGAGCAGTACTTC.